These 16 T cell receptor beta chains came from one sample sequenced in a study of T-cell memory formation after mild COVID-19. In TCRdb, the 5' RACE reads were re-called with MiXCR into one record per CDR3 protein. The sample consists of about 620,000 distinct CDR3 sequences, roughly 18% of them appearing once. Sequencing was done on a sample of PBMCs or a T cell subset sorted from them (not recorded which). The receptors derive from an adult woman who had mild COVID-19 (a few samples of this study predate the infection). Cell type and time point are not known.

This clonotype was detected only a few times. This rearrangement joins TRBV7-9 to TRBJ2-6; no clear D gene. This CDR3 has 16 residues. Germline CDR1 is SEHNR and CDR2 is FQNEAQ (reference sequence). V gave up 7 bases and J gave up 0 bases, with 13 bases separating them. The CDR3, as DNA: TGTGCCAGCATTATTCACCAGAGCTCTGGGGCCAACGTCCTGACTTTC. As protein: CASIIHQSSGANVLTF. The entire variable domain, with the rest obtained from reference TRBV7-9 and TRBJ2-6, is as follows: DTGVSQNPRHKITKRGQNVTFRCDPISEHNRLYWYRQTLGQGPEFLTYFQNEAQLEKSRLLSDRFSAERPKGSFSTLEIQRTEQGDSAMYLCASIIHQSSGANVLTFGAGSRLTVL.

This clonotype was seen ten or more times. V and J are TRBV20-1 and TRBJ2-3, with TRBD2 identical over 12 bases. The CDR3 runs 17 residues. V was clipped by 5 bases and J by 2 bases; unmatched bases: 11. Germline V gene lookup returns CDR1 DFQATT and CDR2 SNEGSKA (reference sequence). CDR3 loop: CSAEPPSGGGNTDTQYF. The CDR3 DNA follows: TGCAGTGCTGAACCCCCTAGCGGGGGGGGTAACACAGATACGCAGTATTTT.

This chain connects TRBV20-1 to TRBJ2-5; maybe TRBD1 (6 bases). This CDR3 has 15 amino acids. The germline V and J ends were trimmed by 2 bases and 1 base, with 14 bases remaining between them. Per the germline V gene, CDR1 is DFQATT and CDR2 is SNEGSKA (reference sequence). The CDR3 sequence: CSARNPTGAQETQYF. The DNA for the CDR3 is TGCAGTGCTAGAAACCCGACAGGAGCCCAAGAGACCCAGTACTTC.

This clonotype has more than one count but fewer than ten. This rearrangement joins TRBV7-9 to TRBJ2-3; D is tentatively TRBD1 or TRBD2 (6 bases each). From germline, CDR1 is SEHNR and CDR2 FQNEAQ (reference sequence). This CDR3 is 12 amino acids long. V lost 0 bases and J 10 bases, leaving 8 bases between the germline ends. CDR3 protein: CASSLAGGPQYF. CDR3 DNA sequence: TGTGCCAGCAGCTTAGCGGGGGGCCCGCAGTATTTT.

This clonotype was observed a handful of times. In DNA form, the CDR3 reads TGTGCCAGCAGTTCCGATAACAGGAAGGCTGAAGCTTTCTTT. It translates to CASSSDNRKAEAFF. The chain combines TRBV6-7 with TRBJ1-1, with a weak D call TRBD1 (5 bases). TRBV6-7 is labeled an ORF, and its function is uncertain. Trimming shortened V by 4 bases and J by 6 bases, and 15 bases separated the two germline ends. The CDR3 has 14 residues.

The CDR3 here is CATRGAGVSYEQYF. The CDR3, as DNA: TGTGCCACCAGGGGGGCGGGAGTATCCTACGAGCAGTACTTC. The chain recombines TRBV6-5 with TRBJ2-7, with D perhaps being TRBD1 or TRBD2 (7 bases each). CDR1 and CDR2 from the germline V gene are MNHEY and SVGAGI. The length of the CDR3 is 14 residues. V was shortened by 10 bases and J by 1 base, with 17 bases between the two germline ends.

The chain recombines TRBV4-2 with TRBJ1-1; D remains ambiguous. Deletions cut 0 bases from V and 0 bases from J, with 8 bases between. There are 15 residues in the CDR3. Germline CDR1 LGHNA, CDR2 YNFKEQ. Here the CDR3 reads CASSQEGSLNTEAFF. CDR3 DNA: TGTGCCAGCAGCCAAGAGGGCAGTCTGAACACTGAAGCTTTCTTT.

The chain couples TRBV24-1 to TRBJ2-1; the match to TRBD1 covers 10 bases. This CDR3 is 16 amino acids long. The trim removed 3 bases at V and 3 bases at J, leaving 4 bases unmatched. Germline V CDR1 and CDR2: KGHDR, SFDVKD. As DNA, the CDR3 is TGTGCCACCAGTGATCCTGACAGGGGGCACTACAATGAGCAGTTCTTC. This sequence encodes CATSDPDRGHYNEQFF.

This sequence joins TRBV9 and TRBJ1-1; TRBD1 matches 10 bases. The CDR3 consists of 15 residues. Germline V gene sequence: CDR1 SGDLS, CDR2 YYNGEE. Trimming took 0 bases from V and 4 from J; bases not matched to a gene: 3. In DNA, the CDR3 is TGTGCCAGCAGCGTAGGGACAGGGGGTTTCACTGAAGCTTTCTTT. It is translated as CASSVGTGGFTEAFF.

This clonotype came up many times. In DNA, the CDR3 is TGTGCCAGCACCAGACAGGCCGCGGGTGAGCAGTTCTTC. Translation gives CASTRQAAGEQFF. The chain carries TRBV7-9 and TRBJ2-1; TRBD1 is a possible D gene (6 bases). The CDR3 consists of 13 residues. V was cut by 7 bases and J by 9 bases, with 16 bases left in between. Germline CDR1 is SEHNR and CDR2 is FQNEAQ (reference sequence).

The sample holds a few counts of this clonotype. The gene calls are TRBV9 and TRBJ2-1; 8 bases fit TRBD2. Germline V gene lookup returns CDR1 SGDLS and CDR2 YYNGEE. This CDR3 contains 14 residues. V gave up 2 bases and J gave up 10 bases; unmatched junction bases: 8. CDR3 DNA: TGTGCCAGCAGCGTTAACCCGGGGGGGCGCGAGCAGTTCTTC. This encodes CASSVNPGGREQFF.

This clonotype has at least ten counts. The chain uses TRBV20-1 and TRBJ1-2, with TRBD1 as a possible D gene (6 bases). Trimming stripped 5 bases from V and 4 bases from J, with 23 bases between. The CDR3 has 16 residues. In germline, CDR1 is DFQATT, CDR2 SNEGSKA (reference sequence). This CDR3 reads CSALAGGSRGFYGYTF. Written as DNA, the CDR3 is TGCAGTGCTCTCGCTGGTGGTTCCAGGGGCTTCTATGGCTACACCTTC.

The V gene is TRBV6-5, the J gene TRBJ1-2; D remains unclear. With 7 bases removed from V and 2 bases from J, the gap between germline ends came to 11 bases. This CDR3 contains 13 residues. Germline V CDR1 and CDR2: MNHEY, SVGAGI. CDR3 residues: CASKRTVNYGYTF. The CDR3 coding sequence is TGTGCCAGCAAGCGGACGGTGAACTATGGCTACACCTTC.

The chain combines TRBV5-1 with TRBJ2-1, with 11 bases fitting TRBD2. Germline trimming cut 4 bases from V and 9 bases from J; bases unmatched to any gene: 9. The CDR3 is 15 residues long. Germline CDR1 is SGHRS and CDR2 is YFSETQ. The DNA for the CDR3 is TGCGCCAGCAGCCTTAGCGGGGGGGCCGTGGTTGAGCAGTTCTTC. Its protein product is CASSLSGGAVVEQFF. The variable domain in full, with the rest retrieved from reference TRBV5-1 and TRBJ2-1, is KAGVTQTPRYLIKTRGQQVTLSCSPISGHRSVSWYQQTPGQGLQFLFEYFSETQRNKGNFPGRFSGRQFSNSRSEMNVSTLELGDSALYLCASSLSGGAVVEQFFGPGTRLTVL.

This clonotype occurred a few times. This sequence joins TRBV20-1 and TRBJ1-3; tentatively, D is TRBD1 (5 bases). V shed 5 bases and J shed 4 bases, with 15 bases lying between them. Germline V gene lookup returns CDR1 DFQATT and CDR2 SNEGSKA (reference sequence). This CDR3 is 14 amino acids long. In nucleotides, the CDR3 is TGCAGTGCTGCGTTTGAGGGGCTCGGAAACACCATATATTTT. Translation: CSAAFEGLGNTIYF.

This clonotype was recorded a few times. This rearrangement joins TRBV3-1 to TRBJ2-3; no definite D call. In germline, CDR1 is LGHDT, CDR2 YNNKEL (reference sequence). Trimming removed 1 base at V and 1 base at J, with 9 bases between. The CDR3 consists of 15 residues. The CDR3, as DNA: TGTGCCAGCAGCCAAGTACAGCTACGCACAGATACGCAGTATTTT. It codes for CASSQVQLRTDTQYF.